Sequencing of this TCR beta chain was carried out in a study of human T cells and chemical hapten exposure. Study-level findings and limits: Once DPC sensitization occurred, TCRs above 1 in 1000 frequency showed no change. Against controls, expanded TCRs gave rise to significantly more large CDR3 similarity clusters.

How the authors handled the data: Per sample, the median was roughly 96,000 TCRs, with values from roughly 25,000 to 750,000. TCRdb processed the RACE reads anew with MiXCR; each CDR3 protein has one entry. The V and J calls here are based on TCRdb, not the publication. The table includes about 90,000 distinct CDR3 sequences, 11% detected once. Concerning this clonotype itself: Its antigen is still unknown.

Time point: patch test 3, about 24 weeks after DPC sensitization. Regarding treatment: therapeutic diphenylcyclopropenone sensitization with weekly scalp DPC. The receptor's source is a woman younger than 45 with alopecia areata. Some clones in this sample may be carry-over from other donors' samples. The sequenced sample was whole blood, obtained in connection with sensitization to the hapten diphenylcyclopropenone (DPC).

The CDR3 DNA is TGCGCCAGCAGCCGGCTAGCGGGACACAATGAGCAGTTCTTC. Its protein product is CASSRLAGHNEQFF. The rearrangement links TRBV4-1 to TRBJ2-1; the match to TRBD2 covers 9 bases. V was clipped by 4 bases and J by 5 bases; unmatched bases: 3. Per the germline V gene, CDR1 is MGHRA and CDR2 is YSYEKL. This CDR3 contains 14 residues.